Each of the 21 T cell receptor beta chains below was sequenced from the same sample in a study of T-cell memory formation after mild COVID-19. TCRdb called the 5' RACE reads again in MiXCR, with one record for every CDR3 protein. The table records a few hundred thousand distinct CDR3 sequences, over 7% of them present only once. The material sequenced was PBMCs or a T cell subset sorted from them (not recorded which). The receptors were gathered from a man aged 18 to 35 who had mild COVID-19 (a few samples of this study predate the infection). Cell type and time point are not known.

This clonotype came up a few times. The CDR3 protein is CASSLAGAFQETQYF. The CDR3 DNA is TGTGCCAGCAGCTTAGCGGGGGCCTTCCAAGAGACCCAGTACTTC. V usage is TRBV7-2 and J usage is TRBJ2-5, with D tentatively TRBD1 (6 bases). Trimming removed 0 bases at V and 1 base at J, with 9 bases between. The CDR3 covers 15 residues. In germline, CDR1 is SGHTA, CDR2 FQGNSA.

This clonotype was counted between two and nine times. The V and J genes are TRBV5-1 and TRBJ2-5; D is perhaps TRBD2 (5 bases). V lost 6 bases and J lost 0, with 12 bases in between. Germline V gene lookup returns CDR1 SGHRS and CDR2 YFSETQ. The CDR3 covers 14 residues. CDR3 sequence (DNA): TGCGCCAGCACCCTAGCCTCGTACCAAGAGACCCAGTACTTC. Translating gives CASTLASYQETQYF.

The V gene is TRBV5-4, the J gene TRBJ1-1; possible D gene TRBD1, 6 bases. The CDR3 totals 15 residues. Per germline, CDR1 SGHNT and CDR2 YYREEE (reference sequence). Trimming took off 4 bases at V and 7 bases at J, with 20 bases between the two ends. CDR3: CASSPDSSQWDEAFF. The CDR3 DNA reads TGTGCCAGCAGCCCGGACAGTTCTCAGTGGGATGAAGCTTTCTTT.

The sample holds many counts of this clonotype. V gene TRBV7-9 combines with J gene TRBJ1-1; weak D call: TRBD1 (6 bases). Germline V gene lookup returns CDR1 SEHNR and CDR2 FQNEAQ (reference sequence). This CDR3 has 13 amino acids. The V end lost 5 bases, the J end lost 8 bases, and 15 bases lay between the germline ends. CDR3 sequence reads: CASSARTDYEAFF. In DNA, the CDR3 is TGTGCCAGCAGCGCACGGACAGACTACGAAGCTTTCTTT.

This clonotype was counted only a few times. The chain combines TRBV15 with TRBJ2-5; D is possibly TRBD1 (5 bases). Germline V gene sequence: CDR1 LNHNV, CDR2 YYDKDF (reference sequence). The ends were cut back, 6 bases at V and 5 bases at J, with 10 bases in the middle. There are 12 residues in the CDR3. The CDR3 protein is CATRLGDETQYF. The CDR3 DNA reads as TGTGCCACCAGGCTAGGGGATGAGACCCAGTACTTC. Full variable domain (remainder filled in from reference TRBV15 and TRBJ2-5): DAMVIQNPRYQVTQFGKPVTLSCSQTLNHNVMYWYQQKSSQAPKLLFHYYDKDFNNEADTPDNFQSRRPNTSFCFLDIRSPGLGDTAMYLCATRLGDETQYFGPGTRLLVL.

The genes are TRBV9 and TRBJ2-7, with 7 positions matching TRBD1. Trimming at V came to 5 bases and at J to 3 bases, leaving 14 bases not matched to a gene. The germline gives CDR1 SGDLS, CDR2 YYNGEE. The CDR3 is 16 amino acids. The CDR3 DNA reads TGTGCCAGCAGTGTCCTTAGGGGGCAGACCCTCTACGAGCAGTACTTC. Encoded protein: CASSVLRGQTLYEQYF.

The sample holds a few counts of this clonotype. This chain joins TRBV9 and TRBJ1-1; D remains ambiguous. Germline CDR1 SGDLS, CDR2 YYNGEE. CDR3 length: 15 residues. With 0 bases removed from V and 5 bases from J, the gap between germline ends came to 14 bases. The CDR3 region has the DNA TGTGCCAGCAGCGTAGGGGTGGACGGCGGGACTGAAGCTTTCTTT. It encodes CASSVGVDGGTEAFF.

The rearrangement links TRBV6-1 to TRBJ1-2; weak D call: TRBD1 (6 bases). This CDR3 spans 14 amino acids. Deletions cut 2 bases from V and 4 bases from J, with 11 bases between. The germline CDR1 and CDR2 sequences are MNHNS and SASEGT. DNA for the CDR3: TGTGCCAGCAGTGAACATCGACAGGCCTATGGCTACACCTTC. Protein: CASSEHRQAYGYTF.

This clonotype occurred many times. The chain carries TRBV20-1 and TRBJ2-1; 9 bases map to TRBD1. The length of the CDR3 is 14 residues. Losses at the gene ends were 6 bases for V and 7 bases for J; bases not matched to a gene: 10. Germline CDR1 is DFQATT and CDR2 is SNEGSKA (reference sequence). The CDR3 region is CSARGQGLRNEQFF. The CDR3 DNA sequence: TGCAGTGCGAGGGGACAGGGATTGAGGAATGAGCAGTTCTTC.

The J gene is TRBJ1-1, the V gene TRBV9; tentative D call: TRBD1 (5 bases). V lost 4 bases and J 7 bases, leaving 14 bases between the germline ends. CDR3 length equals 13 residues. From germline, CDR1 is SGDLS and CDR2 YYNGEE. The CDR3 sequence: CASSTTRDGEAFF. Here the CDR3 DNA reads TGTGCCAGCAGCACAACCCGGGACGGTGAAGCTTTCTTT.

This sequence joins TRBV12-3 or TRBV12-4 and TRBJ2-7; D is perhaps TRBD1 (5 bases). This CDR3 spans 16 amino acids. Trimming stripped 2 bases from V and 7 bases from J, with 21 bases between. The CDR3 here is CASSLRQGPRSSEQYF. The CDR3 DNA reads as TGTGCCAGCAGTTTAAGGCAGGGCCCCAGAAGTTCAGAGCAGTACTTC.

The rearrangement links TRBV14 to TRBJ2-1; tentative D call: TRBD1 (6 bases). Germline V lookup: CDR1 SGHDN, CDR2 FVKESK. The CDR3 is made up of 12 amino acids. V lost 4 bases, J lost 8 bases, and 9 bases lay in between. In DNA form, the CDR3 reads TGTGCCAGCAGCCCAACAGGGTATGAGCAGTTCTTC. Its protein is CASSPTGYEQFF. Full variable domain (outside the CDR3, taken from reference TRBV14 and TRBJ2-1): EAGVTQFPSHSVIEKGQTVTLRCDPISGHDNLYWYRRVMGKEIKFLLHFVKESKQDESGMPNNRFLAERTGGTYSTLKVQPAELEDSGVYFCASSPTGYEQFFGPGTRLTVL.

The J gene is TRBJ2-1, the V gene TRBV7-2; D ambiguous. V lost 2 bases to trimming and J lost 0 bases, with 8 bases between them. The CDR3 contains 15 residues. Germline CDR1 and CDR2: SGHTA and FQGNSA. The CDR3 loop reads CASSLYGPSYNEQFF. Written as DNA, the CDR3 is TGTGCCAGCAGCTTATACGGGCCCTCCTACAATGAGCAGTTCTTC.

The chain has TRBV5-1 and TRBJ2-5, with D unresolved. CDR1 is SGHRS, CDR2 YFSETQ, per germline. This CDR3 is 14 amino acids long. Trimming pared 3 bases from V and 5 bases from J, leaving 14 bases between. The CDR3 reads CASSYGAPRETQYF. CDR3 nucleotides: TGCGCCAGCAGCTACGGAGCTCCCCGGGAGACCCAGTACTTC.

This clonotype was picked up one time. This chain links TRBV5-1 with TRBJ2-7; D unclear. The germline gives CDR1 SGHRS, CDR2 YFSETQ. The V gene lost 8 bases and the J gene lost 2 bases, with 11 bases spanning the gap. The CDR3 covers 12 residues. The CDR3 sequence is CARQQNPYEQYV. The CDR3 nucleotides are TGCGCCAGACAACAGAATCCCTACGAGCAGTACGTC.

This clonotype was found a few times. The chain couples TRBV6-2 or TRBV6-3 to TRBJ2-3; D not resolved. Per the germline V gene, CDR1 is MNHEY and CDR2 is SVGEGT. The CDR3 has 13 amino acids. Trimming left V 2 bases short and J 2 bases short, with 5 bases between. The chain's CDR3 is CASSYTITDTQYF. CDR3 DNA: TGTGCCAGCAGTTACACGATCACAGATACGCAGTATTTT.

The chain's CDR3 is CASSQEESGPQLEQFF. The CDR3 DNA follows: TGCGCCAGCAGCCAAGAGGAAAGCGGACCCCAATTGGAGCAGTTCTTC. J is TRBJ2-1 and V is TRBV4-1; a possible D gene is TRBD2 (5 bases). V was clipped by 0 bases and J by 10 bases, with 19 bases between them. The CDR3 has 16 amino acids. In germline, CDR1 is MGHRA, CDR2 YSYEKL.

The chain combines TRBV12-3 or TRBV12-4 with TRBJ1-2, with D possibly TRBD1 on 5 matching bases. Trimming removed 2 bases at V and 7 bases at J, with 17 bases between. The CDR3 runs 15 residues. This CDR3 is CASSLITEPGGGYTF. The CDR3 DNA is TGTGCCAGCAGTTTAATTACGGAGCCGGGGGGTGGCTACACCTTC.

The chain carries TRBV7-3 and TRBJ2-5, with D perhaps TRBD1 or TRBD2 (6 bases each). CDR3 length: 14 amino acids. Germline V lookup: CDR1 SGHTA, CDR2 FQGTGA. V was cut by 2 bases and J by 7 bases, with 14 bases left in between. This CDR3 is CASSLVGGGGTQYF. CDR3 DNA: TGTGCCAGCAGCTTAGTCGGGGGCGGCGGGACCCAGTACTTC.

This clonotype has a count of ten or more. This chain joins TRBV20-1 and TRBJ2-7; TRBD1 agrees at 11 bases. V dropped 6 bases and J dropped 6; count of bases not matched to a gene: 13. The V gene's germline CDR1 is DFQATT and CDR2 SNEGSKA (reference sequence). This CDR3 has 15 residues. The CDR3 is CSAISAGQGGIEQYF. The CDR3 bases are TGCAGTGCCATTAGTGCGGGACAGGGGGGGATCGAGCAGTACTTC.

This clonotype has a handful of counts. V and J are TRBV12-3 or TRBV12-4 and TRBJ2-3; the match to TRBD1 covers 10 bases. The CDR3 totals 14 residues. V lost 6 bases to trimming and J lost 5 bases; unmatched junction nucleotides: 5. The CDR3 region is CASRIGQGGDTQYF. For the CDR3, the DNA is TGTGCCAGCAGGATAGGACAGGGGGGAGATACGCAGTATTTT.